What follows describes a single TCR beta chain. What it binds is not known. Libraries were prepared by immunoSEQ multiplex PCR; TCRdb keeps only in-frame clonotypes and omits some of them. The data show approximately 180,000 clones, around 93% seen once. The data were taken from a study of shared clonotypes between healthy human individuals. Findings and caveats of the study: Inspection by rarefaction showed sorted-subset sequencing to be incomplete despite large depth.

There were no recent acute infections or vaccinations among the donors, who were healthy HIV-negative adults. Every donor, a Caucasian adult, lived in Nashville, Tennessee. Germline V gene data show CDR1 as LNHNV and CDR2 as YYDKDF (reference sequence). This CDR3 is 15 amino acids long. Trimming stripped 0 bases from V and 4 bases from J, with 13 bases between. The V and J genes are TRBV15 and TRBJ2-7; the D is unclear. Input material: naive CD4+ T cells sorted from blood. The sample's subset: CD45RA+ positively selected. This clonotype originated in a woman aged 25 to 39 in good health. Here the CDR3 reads CATSRDAVSAYEQYF. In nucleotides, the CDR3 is TGTGCCACCAGCAGAGATGCGGTCTCTGCGTACGAGCAGTACTTC.